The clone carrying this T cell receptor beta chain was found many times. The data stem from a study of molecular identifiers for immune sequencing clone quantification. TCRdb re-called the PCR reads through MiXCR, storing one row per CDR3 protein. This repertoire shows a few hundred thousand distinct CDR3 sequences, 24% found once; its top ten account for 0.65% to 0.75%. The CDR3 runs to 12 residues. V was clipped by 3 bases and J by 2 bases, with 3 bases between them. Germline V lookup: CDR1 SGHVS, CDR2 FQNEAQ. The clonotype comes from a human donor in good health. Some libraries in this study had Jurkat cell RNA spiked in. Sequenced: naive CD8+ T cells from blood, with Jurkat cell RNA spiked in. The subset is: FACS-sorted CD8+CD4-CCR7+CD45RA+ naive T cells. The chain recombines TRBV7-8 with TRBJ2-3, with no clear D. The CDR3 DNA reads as TGTGCCAGCAGCTTCATCACAGATACGCAGTATTTT. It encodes CASSFITDTQYF.